This T cell receptor beta chain was found in a study of cytomegalovirus exposure and HLA in healthy donors. Study outcomes and limitations: Investigators reported approximately 150 TCR beta chains as tied to cytomegalovirus. It was taken for granted in presence/absence analyses that sequencing depth across donors was roughly uniform.

The CDR3 sequence is 18 residues long. From germline, CDR1 is SGHVS and CDR2 FNYEAQ. The V gene end was trimmed by 2 bases and the J gene end by 6 bases; junction bases not matched to a gene: 12. PCR amplification relied on 60 Vbeta primers (plus 13 Jbeta primers). Authors' processing steps: About 11 million shared chains were among the about 80 million unique TCR beta chains that a later analysis counted. The method was immunoSEQ multiplex PCR; TCRdb's version includes in-frame clones alone and lacks a portion of them. V, J and clone size derive from that table, while D and trimming were established from the DNA sequence. This sample has 150,000 to 200,000 clones, with roughly 79% found just once. Concerning this clone itself: Its target is unknown.

This chain connects TRBV7-6 to TRBJ1-4; TRBD1 matches 10 bases. The sequenced material came from PBMCs. The TCR originated in a woman aged 45-60 years in good health and CMV-seropositive. The CDR3 sequence: CASSLKSFTGTGDEKLFF. Here the CDR3 DNA reads TGTGCCAGCAGCTTAAAGTCTTTTACGGGGACAGGGGATGAAAAACTGTTTTTT.